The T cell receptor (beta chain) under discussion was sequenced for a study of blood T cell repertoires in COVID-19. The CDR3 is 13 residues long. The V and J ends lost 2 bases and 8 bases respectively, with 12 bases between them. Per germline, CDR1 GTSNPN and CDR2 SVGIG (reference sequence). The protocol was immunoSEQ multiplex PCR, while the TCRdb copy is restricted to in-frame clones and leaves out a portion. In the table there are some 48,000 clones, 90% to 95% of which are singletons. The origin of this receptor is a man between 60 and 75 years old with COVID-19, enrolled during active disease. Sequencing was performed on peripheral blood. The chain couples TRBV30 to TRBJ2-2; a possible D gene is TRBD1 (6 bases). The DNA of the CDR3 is TGTGCCTGGAGTCCTGGACAGCCAGGGGAGCTGTTTTTT. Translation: CAWSPGQPGELFF.